This T cell receptor beta chain emerged from a study of early T cells in non-severe SARS-CoV-2 infection. This clonotype was seen at least ten times. This CDR3 has 16 amino acids. With V trimmed by 4 bases and J by 3 bases, 9 bases remained unmatched. Germline values: CDR1 LGHDT, CDR2 YNNKEL (reference sequence). Individual cDNA molecules were tagged with unique molecular identifiers, the study reported. TCRdb reprocessed the 5' RACE reads with MiXCR, giving one entry per CDR3 protein. Of approximately 50,000 distinct CDR3 sequences in the sample, 9.3% were seen once. The rearrangement links TRBV3-1 to TRBJ2-7; 10 bases line up with TRBD2. The clonotype was recovered from an adult who was a healthcare worker with PCR-confirmed SARS-CoV-2 infection or an uninfected control (not recorded which). The sample taken for sequencing was whole blood. The DNA for the CDR3 is TGTGCCAGCAGCCCGGGACTAGCGAGCCTCTTCTACGAGCAGTACTTC. This encodes CASSPGLASLFYEQYF.